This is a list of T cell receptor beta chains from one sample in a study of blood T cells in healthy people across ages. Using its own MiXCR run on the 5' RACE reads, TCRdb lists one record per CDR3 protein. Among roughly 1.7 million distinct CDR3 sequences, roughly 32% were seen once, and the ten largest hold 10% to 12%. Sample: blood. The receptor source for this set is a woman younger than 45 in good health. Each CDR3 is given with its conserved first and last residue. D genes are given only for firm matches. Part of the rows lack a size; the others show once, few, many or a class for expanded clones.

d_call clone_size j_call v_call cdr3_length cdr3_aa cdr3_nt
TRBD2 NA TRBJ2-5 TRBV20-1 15 CSAKTSERFQETQYF TGCAGTGCTAAAACTAGCGAGAGGTTTCAAGAGACCCAGTACTTC
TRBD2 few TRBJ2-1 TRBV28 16 CASSRYRTSGYNEQFF TGTGCCAGCAGTCGATATCGGACTAGCGGCTACAATGAGCAGTTCTTC
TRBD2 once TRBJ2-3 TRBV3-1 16 CAGSPGLAEPTDTQYF TGTGCCGGCAGCCCTGGACTAGCGGAGCCCACAGATACGCAGTATTTT
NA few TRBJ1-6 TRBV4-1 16 CASSQDPGPSDSPLHF TGCGCCAGCAGCCAAGACCCGGGACCGTCTGATTCACCCCTCCACTTT
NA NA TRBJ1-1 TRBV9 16 CASSPPSGGRGTEAFF TGTGCCAGCAGCCCCCCCTCGGGGGGAAGGGGCACTGAAGCTTTCTTT
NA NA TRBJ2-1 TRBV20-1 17 CSATGEQPGPPYNEQFF TGCAGTGCTACGGGCGAGCAGCCGGGACCCCCTTACAATGAGCAGTTCTTC
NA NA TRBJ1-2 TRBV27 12 CARPPDDYGYTF TGTGCCAGACCGCCGGACGACTATGGCTACACCTTC
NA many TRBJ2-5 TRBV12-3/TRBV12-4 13 CASRPSWGGTQYF TGTGCCAGCAGGCCATCCTGGGGTGGGACCCAGTACTTC
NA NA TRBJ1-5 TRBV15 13 CATSSDDGTSQHF TGTGCCACCAGCAGCGACGACGGTACATCCCAGCATTTT
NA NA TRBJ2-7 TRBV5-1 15 CASSIAGLASYEQYF TGCGCCAGCAGCATCGCGGGACTTGCTTCCTACGAGCAGTACTTC
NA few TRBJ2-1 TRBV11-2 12 CASREGGYEQFF TGTGCCAGCAGGGAAGGAGGGTATGAGCAGTTCTTC
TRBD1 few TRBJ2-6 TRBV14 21 CASSQDPKWTGAYSGANVLTF TGTGCCAGCAGCCAAGATCCGAAATGGACAGGGGCGTACTCTGGGGCCAACGTCCTGACTTTC
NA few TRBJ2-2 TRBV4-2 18 CASSQDFWGDSNTGELFF TGTGCCAGCAGCCAAGACTTTTGGGGGGACTCGAACACCGGGGAGCTGTTTTTT
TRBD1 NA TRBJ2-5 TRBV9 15 CASSGPGQTQETQYF TGTGCCAGCAGCGGTCCGGGACAGACTCAAGAGACCCAGTACTTC